Sequencing of this TCR beta chain was carried out in a study of T cell responses to AZD1222 COVID-19 vaccine. TCRdb's copy holds only in-frame clones and misses some; the assay was immunoSEQ multiplex PCR. Of more than 75,000 clones in the sample, around four fifths are singletons; the top ten hold approximately 1.4%. Study results and caveats: There were repertoire samples only from the period after the peak T cell response. White British ancestry dominated among donors, who included more females, and clonal diversity was possibly underestimated.

Analysis merged second doses at about 4 or about 12 weeks. For this clone: Its target is not known.

The source of this sequence is an adult who received the AZD1222 COVID-19 vaccine. The input for sequencing was peripheral blood, taken 28 days after the second AZD1222 dose.

Here the CDR3 DNA reads TGTGCCAGCACCACCGAAGGACTAGCGACATTAGAGCAGTACTTC. Protein product: CASTTEGLATLEQYF. The chain combines TRBV28 with TRBJ2-7; 9 nucleotides align to TRBD2. CDR3 length equals 15 residues. Germline CDR1 MDHEN, CDR2 SYDVKM. Germline trimming cut 7 bases from V and 7 bases from J; bases unmatched to any gene: 14. Using reference TRBV28 and TRBJ2-7 for the parts outside the CDR3, the full variable domain is DVKVTQSSRYLVKRTGEKVFLECVQDMDHENMFWYRQDPGLGLRLIYFSYDVKMKEKGDIPEGYSVSREKKERFSLILESASTNQTSMYLCASTTEGLATLEQYFGPGTRLTVT.